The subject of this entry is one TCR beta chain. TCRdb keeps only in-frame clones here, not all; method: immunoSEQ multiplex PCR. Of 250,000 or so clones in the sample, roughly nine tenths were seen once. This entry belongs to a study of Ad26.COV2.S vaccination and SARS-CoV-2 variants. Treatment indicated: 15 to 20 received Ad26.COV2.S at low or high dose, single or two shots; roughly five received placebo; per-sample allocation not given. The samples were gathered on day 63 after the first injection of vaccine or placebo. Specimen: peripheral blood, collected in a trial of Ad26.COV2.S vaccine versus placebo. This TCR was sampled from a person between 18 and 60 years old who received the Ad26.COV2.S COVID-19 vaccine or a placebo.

Written as DNA, the CDR3 is TGTGCCACCAGTGATTTTAAGGCAACCTATGGCTACACCTTC. This translates into CATSDFKATYGYTF. The chain combines TRBV24-1 with TRBJ1-2; D gene ambiguous. Germline-derived CDR1 and CDR2 are KGHDR and SFDVKD. With 1 base removed from V and 4 bases from J, the gap between germline ends came to 9 bases. This CDR3 spans 14 amino acids.